This TCR beta chain was documented in a study of blood T cell repertoires in COVID-19. The CDR3 contains 14 residues. V lost 1 base and J 0 bases, leaving 7 bases between the germline ends. Per the germline V gene, CDR1 is SEHNR and CDR2 is FQNEAQ (reference sequence). The data were produced by immunoSEQ multiplex PCR, yet TCRdb's version contains in-frame clones alone and is incomplete. The sample has 99,000 or so clones; 85% to 90% are singletons. This clonotype was sampled from a human donor in a cohort sampled during active COVID-19. The specimen sequenced was peripheral blood. V usage is TRBV7-9 and J usage is TRBJ2-7; D is undetermined. The CDR3 nucleotides are TGTGCCAGCAGCTTAGACCAGATCTCCTACGAGCAGTACTTC. It encodes CASSLDQISYEQYF.